One and the same sample provided the 21 T cell receptor beta chains below, sequenced in a study of blood T cell repertoires in COVID-19 (dated by TCRdb to 2019 to 2021). To prepare the library, the immunoSEQ multiplex PCR assay was applied. The clones in this table, taken by TCRdb from immuneACCESS, are in-frame only. Not every clone is retained; where verified, under half of the shortfall comes from an unresolved V gene, and the cause of the rest is unknown. For this sample there are about 210,000 clones; around 89% appear just once. Around 4.8% of the sample is in the top ten clones. Sequencing was performed on peripheral blood. Source of these receptors: a woman aged 40 to 50 with acute or convalescent COVID-19.

V and J are TRBV6-5 and TRBJ2-1; 7 bases agree with TRBD2. The CDR3 spans 13 residues. The germline V gene encodes CDR1 MNHEY and CDR2 SVGAGI. V was clipped by 4 bases and J by 15 bases; unmatched bases: 12. The DNA of the CDR3 is TGTGCCAGCAGTTCCCGACCGGGACTACAACTGTTCTTC. Its translation: CASSSRPGLQLFF.

This clone showed up just once. CDR3 sequence: CATSDLQGKEQYV. The CDR3 region has the DNA TGTGCCACCAGTGATTTACAGGGGAAGGAGCAGTACGTC. V usage is TRBV24-1 and J usage is TRBJ2-7; 7 positions agree with TRBD1. The CDR3 runs to 13 residues. Germline CDR1 is KGHDR and CDR2 is SFDVKD. J lost 7 bases, V lost 1 base, and 3 bases had no gene match.

J is TRBJ1-3 and V is TRBV6-5; 7 bases align to TRBD1. The junction had 2 bases not matched to a gene; V was cut back by 6 bases and J by 3 bases. The CDR3 spans 13 residues. The germline V gene encodes CDR1 MNHEY and CDR2 SVGAGI. The CDR3 nucleotides read TGTGCCAGCAGGTACAGGGGTGGAAACACCATATATTTT. Translation gives CASRYRGGNTIYF.

This chain uses TRBV5-5 with TRBJ1-6; 7 bases line up with TRBD1. After removal of 4 bases from V and 13 bases from J, the junction contained 11 bases not matched to a gene. The germline V gene has CDR1 SGHKS and CDR2 YYEKEE (reference sequence). The CDR3 has 14 amino acids. The CDR3 here is CASSITGELSPLHF. The CDR3 DNA sequence: TGTGCCAGCAGCATTACAGGGGAACTTTCGCCCCTCCACTTT.

This rearrangement joins TRBV7-2 to TRBJ2-1; TRBD2 matches 7 bases. After removal of 1 base from V and 9 bases from J, the junction contained 3 bases not matched to a gene. CDR3 length equals 13 residues. CDR1 is SGHTA, CDR2 FQGNSA, per germline. CDR3 region: CASSLDGGFEQFF. DNA for the CDR3: TGTGCCAGCAGCTTAGACGGGGGGTTTGAGCAGTTCTTC.

The rearrangement joins TRBV12-1 to TRBJ2-2; the table calls TRBD1, which could not be checked here. TRBV12-1 is designated a pseudogene. There are 24 residues in the CDR3. The CDR3 here is CASSLWYETGAVGTVKANTGELFF. In DNA form, the CDR3 reads TGTGCCAGCAGCCTCTGGTACGAGACAGGGGCCGTTGGGACCGTCAAAGCGAACACCGGGGAGCTGTTTTTT.

This rearrangement joins TRBV11-2 to TRBJ2-5; tentatively, D is TRBD1 (6 bases). CDR1 is SGHAT, CDR2 FQNNGV, per germline. V lost 5 bases to trimming and J lost 0 bases, with 10 bases between them. This CDR3 spans 14 amino acids. CDR3 in amino acids: CASSPRDNQETQYF. CDR3 nucleotide sequence: TGTGCCAGCAGCCCCCGGGACAACCAAGAGACCCAGTACTTC.

The chain joins TRBV6-5 to TRBJ1-2, with 8 bases identical to TRBD1. Germline V gene data show CDR1 as MNHEY and CDR2 as SVGAGI. The CDR3 runs to 15 residues. V shed 3 bases, J shed 3 bases, and the junction held 6 bases outside the gene matches. Here the CDR3 DNA reads TGTGCCAGCAGTTATGTACAGGGGGATCACTATGGCTACACCTTC. It translates to CASSYVQGDHYGYTF.

This chain connects TRBV6-5 to TRBJ1-1; TRBD1 matches 9 bases. The CDR3 length is 15 residues. Germline V gene lookup returns CDR1 MNHEY and CDR2 SVGAGI. V lost 4 bases, J lost 4 bases, and 7 bases stayed unmatched. CDR3 in amino acids: CASSFKGQGGTEAFF. CDR3 nucleotides: TGTGCCAGCAGTTTCAAGGGACAGGGCGGCACTGAAGCTTTCTTT.

The rearrangement links TRBV6-5 to TRBJ1-5; no firm D call. The CDR3 sequence is 15 residues long. CDR1 MNHEY and CDR2 SVGAGI come from the germline V gene. Trimming took 0 bases from V and 3 from J, leaving 9 bases between them. Here the CDR3 reads CASSYSRVPNQPQHF. For the CDR3, the DNA is TGTGCCAGCAGTTACTCGAGGGTTCCCAATCAGCCCCAGCATTTT.

This chain links TRBV18 with TRBJ1-1; D not certain. The CDR3 spans 16 residues. The germline V gene has CDR1 KGHSH and CDR2 LQKENI. Trimming cost V 1 base and J 1 base, with 13 bases left between them. The CDR3 protein is CASSPLKARQNTEAFF. The DNA for the CDR3 is TGTGCCAGCTCACCACTTAAGGCCAGACAGAACACTGAAGCTTTCTTT.

CDR3 coding DNA: TGTGCCAGCAGCCTCCCGGGACTAGCGTTTCAGACCCAGTACTTC. The encoded protein is CASSLPGLAFQTQYF. This sequence joins TRBV7-2 and TRBJ2-5; TRBD2 agrees at 10 bases. This CDR3 contains 15 residues. The V segment lost 5 bases and the J segment 6 bases; nucleotides outside the gene matches: 9. Germline V gives CDR1 SGHTA, CDR2 FQGNSA.

This clone came up a few times. This rearrangement joins TRBV19 to TRBJ1-1; TRBD1 might be the D (6 bases). The V end was cut by 7 bases, the J end by 1 base, with 16 bases between. CDR3 length: 15 amino acids. Germline assignment: CDR1 LNHDA and CDR2 SQIVND (reference sequence). The chain's CDR3 is CASTPQGVPNTEAFF. The CDR3 coding sequence is TGTGCCAGTACCCCACAGGGAGTTCCGAACACTGAAGCTTTCTTT.

As DNA, the CDR3 is TGTGCCAGCAGCTTAGGGATGGACAGAGAAGCTTTCTTT. Protein sequence: CASSLGMDREAFF. The rearrangement joins TRBV7-9 to TRBJ1-1; the D gene is possibly TRBD1 (6 bases). This CDR3 spans 13 amino acids. Germline V CDR1 and CDR2: SEHNR, FQNEAQ (reference sequence). The V and J ends lost 1 base and 8 bases respectively, with 11 bases between them.

The chain recombines TRBV19 with TRBJ2-1; D may be TRBD1 (6 bases). Trimming pared 3 bases from V and 4 bases from J, leaving 13 bases between. The CDR3 contains 15 residues. The germline V gene has CDR1 LNHDA and CDR2 SQIVND (reference sequence). CDR3 sequence (DNA): TGTGCCAGTAGTATCTCAGGGGCGCATTACAATGAGCAGTTCTTC. This translates into CASSISGAHYNEQFF.

The chain has TRBV7-3 and TRBJ1-5; unclear D gene. There are 15 residues in the CDR3. CDR1 and CDR2 from the germline V gene are SGHTA and FQGTGA. V was pared by 4 bases and J by 0 bases, with 10 bases between. The DNA of the CDR3 is TGTGCCAGCAGCTCCACGGGGAGTAGCAATCAGCCCCAGCATTTT. This translates into CASSSTGSSNQPQHF.

The rearrangement joins TRBV19 to TRBJ1-5, with 10 bases lining up with TRBD1. The ends lost 5 bases at V and 5 bases at J; junction bases unmatched: 21. This CDR3 region has 20 residues. Germline lookup yields CDR1 LNHDA and CDR2 SQIVND (reference sequence). The DNA for the CDR3 is TGTGCCAGTAGTTCTCCCCTTGGGGGACAGGGGCCTTATGGTTATCAGCCCCAGCATTTT. Residues: CASSSPLGGQGPYGYQPQHF. The full variable domain, its missing parts supplied by reference TRBV19 and TRBJ1-5, is DGGITQSPKYLFRKEGQNVTLSCEQNLNHDAMYWYRQDPGQGLRLIYYSQIVNDFQKGDIAEGYSVSREKKESFPLTVTSAQKNPTAFYLCASSSPLGGQGPYGYQPQHFGDGTRLSIL.

The chain carries TRBV7-7 and TRBJ2-1; TRBD2 aligns across 15 bases. V lost 5 bases and J lost 10; bases outside the gene matches: 9. Germline CDR1 reads SSHAT; CDR2 reads FNYEAQ (reference sequence). The CDR3 runs to 16 residues. This CDR3 is CASSPRTSGGAGEQFF. DNA for the CDR3: TGTGCCAGCAGCCCTCGGACTAGCGGGGGGGCCGGGGAGCAGTTCTTC.

The chain combines TRBV28 with TRBJ2-7, with TRBD1 matching 7 bases. The ends lost 3 bases at V and 1 base at J; junction bases unmatched: 3. Germline assignment: CDR1 MDHEN and CDR2 SYDVKM. The CDR3 is made up of 14 amino acids. CDR3 region: CASSFRGLSYEQYV. The CDR3 bases are TGTGCCAGCAGTTTTAGGGGGCTATCCTACGAGCAGTACGTC.

The chain couples TRBV5-1 to TRBJ1-4; no reliable D call. Germline loops: CDR1 SGHRS, CDR2 YFSETQ. This CDR3 contains 15 residues. V shed 1 base and J shed 6 bases, with 13 bases lying between them. CDR3 bases: TGCGCCAGCAGCTTGAGTAGACTGGGAGATGAAAAACTGTTTTTT. It specifies CASSLSRLGDEKLFF. Complete variable domain (other parts from reference TRBV5-1 and TRBJ1-4): KAGVTQTPRYLIKTRGQQVTLSCSPISGHRSVSWYQQTPGQGLQFLFEYFSETQRNKGNFPGRFSGRQFSNSRSEMNVSTLELGDSALYLCASSLSRLGDEKLFFGSGTQLSVL.

This chain joins TRBV28 and TRBJ1-1; the D is unclear. Germline V gene lookup returns CDR1 MDHEN and CDR2 SYDVKM. V dropped 6 bases and J dropped 0 bases, with 11 bases sitting between them. The CDR3 is 14 residues long. The CDR3 loop is CASSSRAMNTEAFF. The CDR3 region has the DNA TGTGCCAGCAGCTCGAGGGCCATGAACACTGAAGCTTTCTTT.